This TCR beta chain derives from a study of shared clonotypes between healthy human individuals. Notes on the study in general: Memory subsets generally showed lower estimated richness than naive subsets.

Assay execution took place at the deep level. In the authors' methods: Filtering differed for immunoSEQ, which gave only junction sequences without quality scores. TCRdb's copy holds only in-frame clones and misses some; the assay was immunoSEQ multiplex PCR. Clone size and the V and J calls come from that table; the DNA yielded D and trimming. The sample includes 2 million to 2.5 million clones, over 85% of them seen just once. The CDR3 has 14 amino acids. The V gene's germline CDR1 is MNHEY and CDR2 SVGAGI. The trim removed 7 bases at V and 2 bases at J, leaving 7 bases unmatched. Remarks on this clone: The antigen remains undetermined.

This TCR was recovered from a man aged 18 to 29 in good health. Some clones in this sample may be carry-over from other donors' samples. The chain links TRBV6-5 to TRBJ1-1, with 7 bases fitting TRBD1. The material sequenced was naive CD4+ T cells from PBMCs. Subset described: CD45RA+ positively selected. The CDR3 coding sequence is TGTGCCAGCACGGTGGGACAGCGCAACACTGAAGCTTTCTTT. It yields the protein CASTVGQRNTEAFF.